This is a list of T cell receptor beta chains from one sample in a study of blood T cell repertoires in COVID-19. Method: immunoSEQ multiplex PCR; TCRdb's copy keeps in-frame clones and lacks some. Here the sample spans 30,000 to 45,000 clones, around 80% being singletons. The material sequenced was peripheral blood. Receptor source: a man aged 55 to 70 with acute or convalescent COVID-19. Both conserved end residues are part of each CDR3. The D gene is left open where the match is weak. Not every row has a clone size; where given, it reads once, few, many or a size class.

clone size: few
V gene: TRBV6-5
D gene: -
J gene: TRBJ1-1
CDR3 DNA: TGTGCCAGCAGTTACGGGACATTGAACACTGAAGCTTTCTTT
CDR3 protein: CASSYGTLNTEAFF

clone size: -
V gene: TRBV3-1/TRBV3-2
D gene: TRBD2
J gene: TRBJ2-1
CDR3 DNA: TGTGCCAGCAGCCGCGGTAGCGGGAGGTACGATGAGCAGTTCTTC
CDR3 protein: CASSRGSGRYDEQFF

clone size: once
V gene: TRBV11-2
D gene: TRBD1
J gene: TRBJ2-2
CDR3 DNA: TGTGCCAGCAGCTTACAGGGGGCTAATACCGGGGAGCTGTTTTTT
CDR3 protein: CASSLQGANTGELFF

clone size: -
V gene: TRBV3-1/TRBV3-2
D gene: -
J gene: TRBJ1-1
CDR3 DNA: TGTGCCAGCAGCCAAGCGGGTTCCACTGAAGCTTTCTTT
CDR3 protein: CASSQAGSTEAFF

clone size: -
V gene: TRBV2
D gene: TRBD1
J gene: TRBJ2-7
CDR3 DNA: TGTGCCAGCAGCGGGACAGGGAGACCCCAGTCCTACGAGCAGTACTTC
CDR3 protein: CASSGTGRPQSYEQYF

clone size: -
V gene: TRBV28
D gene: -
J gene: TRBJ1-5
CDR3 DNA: TGTGCCAGCAGTTTAGTGGAGGGCCTTCAGCCCCAGCATTTT
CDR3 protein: CASSLVEGLQPQHF

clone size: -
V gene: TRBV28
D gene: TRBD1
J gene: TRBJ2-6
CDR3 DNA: TGTGCCAGCAAGGGACAGGGGATTTCTGGGGCCAACGTCCTGACTTTC
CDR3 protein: CASKGQGISGANVLTF

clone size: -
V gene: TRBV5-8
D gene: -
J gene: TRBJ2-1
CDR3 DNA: TGTGCCAGCAGCGTAGGACAGATCAATGAGCAGTTCTTC
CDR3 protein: CASSVGQINEQFF

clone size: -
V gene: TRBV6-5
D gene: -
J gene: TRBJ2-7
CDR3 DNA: TGTGCCAGCAGTTACTCGAAGCCAGGGAACTACGAGCAGTACTTC
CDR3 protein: CASSYSKPGNYEQYF

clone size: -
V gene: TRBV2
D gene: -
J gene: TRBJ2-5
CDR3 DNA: TGTGCCAGCATAGGGAGGGGGGGGAATTTGAAGACCCAGTACTTC
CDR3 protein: CASIGRGGNLKTQYF

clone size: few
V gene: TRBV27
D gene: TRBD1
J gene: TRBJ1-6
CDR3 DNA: TGTGCCAGCAGTTACCTGGGACAGGAACCCCTATCTCTCCACTTT
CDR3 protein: CASSYLGQEPLSLHF

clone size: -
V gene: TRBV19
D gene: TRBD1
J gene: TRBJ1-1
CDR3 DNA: TGTGCCAGTAGTATTCCCAGCAGGGGGCTTCTCTTGAACACTGAAGCTTTCTTT
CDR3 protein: CASSIPSRGLLLNTEAFF

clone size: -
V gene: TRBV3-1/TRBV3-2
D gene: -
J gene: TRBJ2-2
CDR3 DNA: TGTGCCAGCAGCCAAGGGGCAGGGAACACCGGGGAGCTGTTTTTT
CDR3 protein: CASSQGAGNTGELFF

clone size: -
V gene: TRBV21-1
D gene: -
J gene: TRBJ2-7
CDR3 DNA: TGTGCCAGCAGCCCCCGACAGGGACCAAGCTCCTACGAGCAGTACTTC
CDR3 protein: CASSPRQGPSSYEQYF

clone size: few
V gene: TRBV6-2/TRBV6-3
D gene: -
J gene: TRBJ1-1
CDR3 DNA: TGTGCCAGCAGTTACAGGGAGGGGACTGAAGCTTTCTTT
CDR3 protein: CASSYREGTEAFF

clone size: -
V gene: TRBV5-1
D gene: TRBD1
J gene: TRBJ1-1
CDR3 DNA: TGCGCCAGCAGCTTGGCCGTCAGGGGGGACACTGAAGCTTTCTTT
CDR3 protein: CASSLAVRGDTEAFF

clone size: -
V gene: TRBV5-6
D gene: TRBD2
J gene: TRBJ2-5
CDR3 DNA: TGTGCCAGCAGCTTGGCCAGCGGGAGAGGGGAGACCCAGTACTTC
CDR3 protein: CASSLASGRGETQYF

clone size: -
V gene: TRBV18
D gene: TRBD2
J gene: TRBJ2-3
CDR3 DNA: TGTGCCAGCTCACCACAGGCTAGCGGGATTGCAGATACGCAGTATTTT
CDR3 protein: CASSPQASGIADTQYF

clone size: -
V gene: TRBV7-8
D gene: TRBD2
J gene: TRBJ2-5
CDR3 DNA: TGTGCCAGCAGCGTCAGCGGGAGTGGAGAGACCCAGTACTTC
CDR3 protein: CASSVSGSGETQYF

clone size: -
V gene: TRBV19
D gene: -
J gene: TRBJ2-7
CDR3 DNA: TGTGCCAGTAGTAAGGGGAACTACGAGCAGTACTTC
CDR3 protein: CASSKGNYEQYF

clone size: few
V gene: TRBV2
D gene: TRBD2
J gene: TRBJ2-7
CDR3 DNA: TGTGCCAGCAGTGAAAGGGGACTAGCGGGAGGGTACGAGCAGTACTTC
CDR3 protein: CASSERGLAGGYEQYF

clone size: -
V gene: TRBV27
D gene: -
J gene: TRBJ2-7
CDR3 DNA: TGTGCCAGCAGACGGGACACGTCCTACGAGCAGTACTTC
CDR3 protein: CASRRDTSYEQYF

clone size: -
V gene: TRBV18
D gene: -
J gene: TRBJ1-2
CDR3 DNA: TGTGCCAGCTCACCACCGACCGGGGTAGGCTACACCTTC
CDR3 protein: CASSPPTGVGYTF

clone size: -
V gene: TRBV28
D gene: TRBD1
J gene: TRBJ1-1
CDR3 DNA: TGTGCCAGCAGTTTTATGGCGACAGGGGGGGCGAACACTGAAGCTTTCTTT
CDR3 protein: CASSFMATGGANTEAFF

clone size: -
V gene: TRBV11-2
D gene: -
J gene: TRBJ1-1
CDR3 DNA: TGTGCCAGCAGCCCGGGGAGTCAGTTCTGGCAGAACACTGAAGCTTTCTTT
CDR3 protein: CASSPGSQFWQNTEAFF